Listed here are 2 T cell receptor beta chains from one sample, sequenced in a study of shared clonotypes between healthy human individuals. CD45RO-negative, CCR7-selected cells formed the naive CD8 fraction, which excluded terminally differentiated effector memory CD45RA+ cells. Method: immunoSEQ multiplex PCR; TCRdb's copy keeps in-frame clones and lacks some. The sample lists about 2.1 million clones, just under 95% seen once, with more than 1.5% in the top ten. The specimen sequenced was naive CD8+ T cells from PBMCs. Source of these receptors: a man between 18 and 35 years old in good health. Some clones in this sample may be carry-over from other donors' samples.

Of note for this clone: Additional DNA sequences in this sample encode the identical CDR3. V is TRBV2 and J is TRBJ2-1, with 10 nucleotides matching TRBD2. This CDR3 has 15 residues. Germline loops: CDR1 SNHLY, CDR2 FYNNEI. Trimming took 5 bases from V and 4 from J; bases not matched to a gene: 5. CDR3 DNA sequence: TGTGCCAGCAGTCCCGGACTAGCGGTTTACAATGAGCAGTTCTTC. It specifies CASSPGLAVYNEQFF.

This rearrangement joins TRBV29-1 to TRBJ2-7; no clear D gene. V lost 3 bases, J lost 4 bases, and 7 bases lay in between. The germline V gene encodes CDR1 SQVTM and CDR2 ANQGSEA. The CDR3 has 11 amino acids. CDR3 protein: CSVDVSYEQYF. CDR3 nucleotide sequence: TGCAGCGTTGACGTCTCATACGAGCAGTACTTC.